This T cell receptor beta chain was sequenced for a study of shared clonotypes between healthy human individuals (dated by TCRdb to the early 2020s). Study-level background: A couple of women and a few men aged 18 to 49 years were included in the cohort. Per donor, leukapheresis produced somewhere between about 0.94 and 10 billion PBMCs. To estimate repertoire size and how much clonotypes are shared between individuals, the study performed deep sequencing of blood TCR repertoires from 4 to 6 healthy adults. For each donor, CD4 naive and CD4 memory were each run on three plates, CD8 naive on two plates, and CD8 memory on one plate. Libraries were prepared and TCR repertoires were sequenced by different laboratories using diverse techniques, in order to increase sequencing depth and limit assay-specific biases. Study-wide findings and limitations: Sampling was restricted to blood, and TCR repertoires in tissues likely differ from the TCR repertoires found in blood. The genetic and exposure-history diversity represented was limited by the small number of donors. Compared with non-shared clonotypes, the clonotypes found in all four sorted-subset donors had higher generation probabilities. Pairwise subsampling led to the expectation that sequencing depth would affect the degree of clonotype sharing among donors. Naive subsets generally had larger estimated clonotype richness than memory subsets. Sharing across a few donors was observed for approximately 5% of naive CD4, about 4% of naive CD8, 2.3% of memory CD4, and roughly 0.43% of memory CD8 clonotypes. Incomplete sequencing was indicated by rarefaction of sorted-subset datasets, despite the large sequencing depth.

Healthy HIV-negative adults with no recently reported acute infections or vaccinations were included as donors. Only Caucasian adults living in Nashville, Tennessee, USA were represented among the donors. CD4+ T cells were enriched by magnetic negative selection, after which naive cells were positively selected on CD45RA and the negative fraction was taken as the memory subset. Blood was obtained by leukapheresis, after which PBMCs were separated by Ficoll-Histopaque density gradient centrifugation and cryopreserved in liquid nitrogen vapor phase. Analytical flow cytometry was used to check the purity and quantity of each magnetically sorted T cell population. From each sorted fraction, genomic DNA was isolated and quantified by UV absorbance on a Nanodrop 2000c. Taken from cysteine to phenylalanine, the CDR3 has 16 residues. Just the 48-base CDR3 DNA is kept, in frame starting at base 1. V loses 5 bases, J loses 2 bases, and the germline ends lie 16 bases apart. CDR1 and CDR2 are drawn from the germline V gene (reference sequence): SGHKS, YYEKEE.

As to this clone: Its specific antigen is unknown. Within one base of it there is no much larger clone, and no base qualities were kept.

Using the deep immunoSEQ assay, multiplex PCR amplified TCR CDR3 regions from genomic DNA. Extracted genomic DNA from each cell subset was distributed evenly across all wells of several immunoSEQ 96-well plates, and each plate was treated as a replicate. For sorted subsets, about 200 ng genomic DNA, equal to 30,000 to 35,000 T cell genomes, was loaded into each replicate PCR. Purified libraries were quantified with a Qubit 3.0 fluorometer, sized on a Bioanalyzer 2100, and re-quantified with the KAPA Library Quantification kit. Every immunoSEQ 96-well plate was sequenced on a separate single-read 150-cycle Illumina NextSeq 550 flow cell. Under the source paper's analysis protocol: The immunoSEQ output contained only junctional sequences without quality scores, so filtering could not match that applied to full-length reads. To assign V/J genes and CDR3, sequences were annotated against IMGT germline references using PyIR, a Python wrapper for IgBLAST v1.9. Reads with weak V/J assignments (E-value above 1e-6), missing CDR3, stop codons, out-of-frame junctions, or ambiguous translated residues were removed. V3J clonotypes were defined as sequences sharing an identical inferred V gene, J gene, and CDR3 amino acid sequence. To compute the percentage overlap between repertoires, the number of shared unique clonotypes was divided by the size of the smaller repertoire. Three approaches were used to assess repertoire richness: RTK rarefaction, the Chao1 estimator, and Recon v2.1 estimates of unobserved clonotypes. For all TCRbeta clonotypes obtained by the gDNA method from a few donors, generation probabilities were computed with OLGA. The table comes from immuneACCESS by way of TCRdb, which keeps in-frame sequences with V and J called. Part of the clones is missing from these tables; in studies checked, under half for an unresolved V gene and the rest for unknown reasons. Clone size and V and J calls were adopted from that table, with D and trimming inferred from the DNA. The sample profile shows 2 million to 3 million clones; over 85% of them were found once. The top ten constitute roughly 0.36% of the sample.

The TCR comes from a young man in good health. Some clones in this sample may be carry-over from other donors' samples. The sample was naive CD4+ T cells from PBMCs. This specimen's cell subset or site label, per the study, means: CD45RA+ positively selected. The rearrangement combines TRBV5-5 with TRBJ1-4; the D gene lacks a confident call. DNA sequence: TGTGCCAGCAGTCGAGGCTACGGTTCCACTAATGAAAAACTGTTTTTT. The translation is CASSRGYGSTNEKLFF.